The present TCR beta chain was sequenced within a study of T cells in Graves' hyperthyroidism and ophthalmopathy. Study results and limitations: Most clonotypes expanded in the thyroid (above 0.001) were also present in blood.

Remarks on this clonotype: The antigen is undetermined.

Germline V lookup: CDR1 MNHNS, CDR2 SASEGT. Trimming shortened V by 6 bases and J by 8 bases, and 19 bases separated the two germline ends. This CDR3 is 14 amino acids long. Regions amplified from RNA transcripts were the TCR beta CDR3 regions. HTBI primers were employed in a first-round RT-PCR of the TCR CDR3. TCRdb independently ran MiXCR on the multiplex PCR reads; one entry per CDR3 protein. In the table there are over 700,000 distinct CDR3 sequences, around 19% of which are singletons. Aged 18 to 65, the patients had hyperthyroidism that was newly diagnosed and had lasted under 2 months. The sequenced material came from blood. The clonotype comes from a woman aged 50 to 65 with Graves' hyperthyroidism that later progressed to Graves' ophthalmopathy. J is TRBJ1-2 and V is TRBV6-1, with D perhaps TRBD1 (5 bases). The CDR3 protein is CASSDGGGLEGYTF. The CDR3 nucleotides are TGTGCCAGCAGCGACGGGGGGGGACTTGAGGGCTACACCTTC.